Following are 22 T cell receptor beta chains from one sample sequenced in a study of OX40 agonist ivuxolimab in advanced cancers. Produced via immunoSEQ multiplex PCR; TCRdb's table is partial and in-frame only. The sample lists 45,000 to 65,000 clones, around nine tenths seen once, with 3% to 4.5% in the top ten. Sequencing used CD4+ or CD8+ T cells sorted from blood, obtained in a trial of the OX40 agonist ivuxolimab. These receptors were collected from an adult with an advanced solid tumor such as melanoma, head and neck, liver or kidney cancer.

The J gene is TRBJ2-3, the V gene TRBV14; D uncertain. V lost 4 bases, J lost 4 bases, and 12 bases lay in between. The V gene's germline CDR1 is SGHDN and CDR2 FVKESK. The CDR3 consists of 14 residues. The CDR3 spells CASSLLGSADTQYF. CDR3 coding DNA: TGTGCCAGCAGCCTTCTGGGGTCGGCAGATACGCAGTATTTT.

The genes are TRBV6-4 and TRBJ2-7; 8 bases map to TRBD2. The CDR3 has 16 amino acids. Germline assignment: CDR1 MRHNA and CDR2 SNTAGT. The trim removed 2 bases at V and 0 bases at J, leaving 6 bases unmatched. Here the CDR3 DNA reads TGTGCCAGCAGTGACAAACTAGCGGATTACTCCTACGAGCAGTACTTC. As protein: CASSDKLADYSYEQYF.

J is TRBJ2-5 and V is TRBV18; the D call may be TRBD1 or TRBD2 (5 bases each). The J call could be wrong; TRBJ2-7 is a better fit for the DNA end. CDR3 size: 14 residues. CDR1 KGHSH and CDR2 LQKENI come from the germline V gene. The CDR3: CASSPGASSYEQYF. In DNA form, the CDR3 reads TGTGCCAGCTCTCCCGGGGCGAGCTCCTACGAGCAGTACTTC.

The chain combines TRBV7-9 with TRBJ1-6; 11 bases map to TRBD1. V trimming: 5 bases; J trimming: 6 bases; junction bases outside the gene matches: 3. The germline V gene encodes CDR1 SEHNR and CDR2 FQNEAQ (reference sequence). The CDR3 spans 15 residues. The CDR3 bases are TGTGCCAGCAGCGGGGGACAGGGGGTTAATTCACCCCTCCACTTT. Translating gives CASSGGQGVNSPLHF.

V gene TRBV7-2 combines with J gene TRBJ1-1; D is uncertain. V lost 2 bases, J lost 4 bases, and 11 bases lay in between. CDR1 SGHTA and CDR2 FQGNSA come from the germline V gene. CDR3 length equals 14 residues. The CDR3 region has the DNA TGTGCCAGCAGCTTAAATCGCCTTCTCACTGAAGCTTTCTTT. Protein sequence: CASSLNRLLTEAFF.

The sample holds a few counts of this clone. The V and J genes are TRBV7-9 and TRBJ1-6, with a tentative D call TRBD1 (6 bases). In germline, CDR1 is SEHNR, CDR2 FQNEAQ (reference sequence). V was pared by 5 bases and J by 6 bases, with 11 bases between. The CDR3 extends over 14 amino acids. CDR3 sequence (DNA): TGTGCCAGCAGCCCACAGGGCCCTAATTCACCCCTCCACTTT. Its translation is CASSPQGPNSPLHF.

The V call is TRBV7-3, the J call TRBJ2-3; no clear D gene. Deletions cut 4 bases from V and 2 bases from J, with 7 bases between. Germline-derived CDR1 and CDR2 are SGHTA and FQGTGA. The length of the CDR3 is 13 residues. The CDR3 region is CASSSTNTDTQYF. CDR3 coding DNA: TGTGCCAGCAGCTCCACTAACACAGATACGCAGTATTTT. The full variable domain, with the rest looked up from reference TRBV7-3 and TRBJ2-3, is GAGVSQTPSNKVTEKGKYVELRCDPISGHTALYWYRQSLGQGPEFLIYFQGTGAADDSGLPNDRFFAVRPEGSVSTLKIQRTERGDSAVYLCASSSTNTDTQYFGPGTRLTVL.

CDR3 amino acids: CASSSSGLTYTEAFF. CDR3 in DNA: TGTGCCAGCAGCTCCTCAGGTTTAACGTACACTGAAGCTTTCTTT. The chain carries TRBV5-4 and TRBJ1-1, with D uncertain. The CDR3 has 15 amino acids. V gave up 3 bases and J gave up 3 bases, with 15 bases separating them. Looked up from germline, CDR1 is SGHNT and CDR2 is YYREEE (reference sequence).

The chain employs TRBV6-5 and TRBJ2-1; 7 bases line up with TRBD2. The CDR3 runs 16 residues. Germline CDR1 reads MNHEY; CDR2 reads SVGAGI. The V segment lost 4 bases and the J segment 9 bases; nucleotides outside the gene matches: 15. CDR3 sequence (DNA): TGTGCCAGCAGTTCTGACTCTCGGACTAGTTCGGTTGAGCAGTTCTTC. Translation gives CASSSDSRTSSVEQFF.

The chain uses TRBV28 and TRBJ2-5; TRBD2 might be the D (6 bases). The DNA end lines up better with TRBJ2-7; the J call may be wrong. The germline CDR1 and CDR2 sequences are MDHEN and SYDVKM. CDR3 length: 13 residues. CDR3 nucleotide sequence: TGTGCCTCGCGGGAACCGGGGGTAAACGAGCAGTACTTC. Translating gives CASREPGVNEQYF.

This rearrangement joins TRBV28 to TRBJ2-7, with TRBD1 matching 8 bases. The V gene end was trimmed by 6 bases and the J gene end by 5 bases; junction bases not matched to a gene: 9. CDR3 length equals 14 residues. Germline loops: CDR1 MDHEN, CDR2 SYDVKM. DNA of the CDR3: TGTGCCAGCAGAGGACAGGGAAGAGTGCACGAGCAGTACTTC. Translation: CASRGQGRVHEQYF.

V is TRBV10-3 and J is TRBJ1-1, with D possibly being TRBD1 (5 bases). V lost 10 bases and J 0 bases, leaving 12 bases between the germline ends. Germline CDR1 ENHRY, CDR2 SYGVKD. The CDR3 has 13 residues. The CDR3 spells CATGGALNTEAFF. CDR3 coding DNA: TGTGCCACGGGCGGGGCTCTGAACACTGAAGCTTTCTTT.

V usage is TRBV5-1 and J usage is TRBJ1-1, with D unresolved. Trimming shortened V by 2 bases and J by 7 bases, and 6 bases separated the two germline ends. Per germline, CDR1 SGHRS and CDR2 YFSETQ. The CDR3 runs 11 residues. CDR3 nucleotide sequence: TGCGCCAGCAGCTTAACAGATGAAGCTTTCTTT. This codes for CASSLTDEAFF.

This chain's CDR3 is CSVSRTSGRAGELFF. The CDR3 nucleotides read TGCAGCGTGTCTAGGACTAGCGGGAGGGCCGGGGAGCTGTTTTTT. The V and J genes are TRBV29-1 and TRBJ2-2; 15 positions match TRBD2. CDR3 size: 15 residues. V dropped 6 bases and J dropped 6; count of bases not matched to a gene: 5. CDR1 and CDR2 from the germline V gene are SQVTM and ANQGSEA.

This chain connects TRBV19 to TRBJ1-2; 9 bases fit TRBD1. The CDR3 has 15 amino acids. V lost 5 bases and J lost 4; bases outside the gene matches: 8. Germline CDR1 LNHDA, CDR2 SQIVND (reference sequence). The CDR3 here is CASSPQDRGAYGYTF. The CDR3 DNA follows: TGTGCCAGTAGTCCTCAGGACAGGGGAGCCTATGGCTACACCTTC.

The chain couples TRBV28 to TRBJ2-3; the D gene is possibly TRBD1 (5 bases). V shed 6 bases and J shed 5 bases, with 18 bases lying between them. Germline V gives CDR1 MDHEN, CDR2 SYDVKM. This CDR3 has 15 residues. The CDR3 coding sequence is TGTGCCAGCAGGGGAACAGGCGTAGGAAAAGATACGCAGTATTTT. Protein product: CASRGTGVGKDTQYF.

This clone appeared a single time. This chain connects TRBV5-1 to TRBJ1-1, with D uncertain. Trimming shortened V by 1 base and J by 1 base, and 11 bases separated the two germline ends. In germline, CDR1 is SGHRS, CDR2 YFSETQ. This CDR3 contains 15 residues. Here the CDR3 reads CASSLQGLKNTEAFF. CDR3 nucleotides: TGCGCCAGCAGCTTGCAAGGATTAAAGAACACTGAAGCTTTCTTT. Combining the CDR3 with reference TRBV5-1 and TRBJ1-1 gives the whole variable domain KAGVTQTPRYLIKTRGQQVTLSCSPISGHRSVSWYQQTPGQGLQFLFEYFSETQRNKGNFPGRFSGRQFSNSRSEMNVSTLELGDSALYLCASSLQGLKNTEAFFGQGTRLTVV.

This clone showed up just a few times. The chain couples TRBV29-1 to TRBJ2-2; 8 nucleotides agree with TRBD1. The CDR3 consists of 16 residues. V trimming: 7 bases; J trimming: 1 base; junction bases outside the gene matches: 11. Germline V gives CDR1 SQVTM, CDR2 ANQGSEA. CDR3 DNA sequence: TGCAGCGCTCGGACAGGGTCCGGGTTGAACACCGGGGAGCTGTTTTTT. This codes for CSARTGSGLNTGELFF.

The chain employs TRBV19 and TRBJ2-7; TRBD1 matches 7 bases. The CDR3 has 14 residues. Germline lookup yields CDR1 LNHDA and CDR2 SQIVND (reference sequence). After removal of 3 bases from V and 3 bases from J, the junction contained 5 bases not matched to a gene. CDR3 sequence (DNA): TGTGCCAGTAGTATCAACGGACAGGTCTACGAGCAGTACTTC. Translation gives CASSINGQVYEQYF.

This chain connects TRBV19 to TRBJ1-5; possible D gene TRBD1, 5 bases. Germline V lookup: CDR1 LNHDA, CDR2 SQIVND (reference sequence). This CDR3 has 13 amino acids. Trimming removed 7 bases at V and 7 bases at J, with 14 bases between. CDR3 sequence: CASTPGAVQPQHF. Written as DNA, the CDR3 is TGTGCCAGTACCCCCGGGGCAGTGCAGCCCCAGCATTTT.

V gene TRBV7-3 combines with J gene TRBJ2-6; D uncertain. V dropped 6 bases and J dropped 0 bases, with 6 bases sitting between them. The length of the CDR3 is 14 residues. The V gene's germline CDR1 is SGHTA and CDR2 FQGTGA. CDR3 nucleotide sequence: TGTGCCAGCAGATTGGGCTCTGGGGCCAACGTCCTGACTTTC. It yields the protein CASRLGSGANVLTF.

The gene calls are TRBV10-3 and TRBJ1-5; no definite D call. V shed 3 bases and J shed 5 bases, with 14 bases lying between them. Looked up from germline, CDR1 is ENHRY and CDR2 is SYGVKD. The CDR3 loop spans 15 amino acids. This chain's CDR3 is CAISDPRGQDQPQHF. The CDR3 DNA reads as TGTGCCATCAGTGATCCCCGCGGTCAAGATCAGCCCCAGCATTTT.